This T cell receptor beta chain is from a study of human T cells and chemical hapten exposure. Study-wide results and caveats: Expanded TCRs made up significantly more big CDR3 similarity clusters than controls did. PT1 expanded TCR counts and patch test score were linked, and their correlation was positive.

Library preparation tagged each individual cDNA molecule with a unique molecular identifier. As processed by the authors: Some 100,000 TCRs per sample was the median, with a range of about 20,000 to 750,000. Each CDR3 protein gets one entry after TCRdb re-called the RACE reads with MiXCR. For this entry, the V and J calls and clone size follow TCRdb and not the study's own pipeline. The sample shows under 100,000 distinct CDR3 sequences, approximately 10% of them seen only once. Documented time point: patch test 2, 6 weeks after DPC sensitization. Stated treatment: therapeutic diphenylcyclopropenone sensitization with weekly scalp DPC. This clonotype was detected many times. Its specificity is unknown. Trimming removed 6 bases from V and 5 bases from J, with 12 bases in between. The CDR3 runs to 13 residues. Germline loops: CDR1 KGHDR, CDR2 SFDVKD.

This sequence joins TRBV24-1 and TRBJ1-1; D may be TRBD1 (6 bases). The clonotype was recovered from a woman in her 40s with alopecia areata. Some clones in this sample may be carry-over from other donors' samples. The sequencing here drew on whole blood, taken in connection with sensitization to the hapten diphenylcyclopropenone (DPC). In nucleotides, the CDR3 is TGTGCCACCAGTCACAGGGCAGGTACTGAAGCTTTCTTT. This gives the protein CATSHRAGTEAFF.